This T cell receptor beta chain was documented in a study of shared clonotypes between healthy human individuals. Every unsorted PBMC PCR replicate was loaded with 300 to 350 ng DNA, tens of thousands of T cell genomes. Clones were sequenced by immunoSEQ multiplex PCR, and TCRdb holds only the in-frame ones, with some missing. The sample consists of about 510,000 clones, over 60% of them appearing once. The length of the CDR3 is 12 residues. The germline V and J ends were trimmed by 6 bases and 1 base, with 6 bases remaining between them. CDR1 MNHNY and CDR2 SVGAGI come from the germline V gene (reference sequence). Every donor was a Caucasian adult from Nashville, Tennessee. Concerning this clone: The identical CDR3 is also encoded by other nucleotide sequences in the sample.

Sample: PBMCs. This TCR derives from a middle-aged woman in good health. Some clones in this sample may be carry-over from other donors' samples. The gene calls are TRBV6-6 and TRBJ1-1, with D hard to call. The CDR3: CASSSQNTEAFF. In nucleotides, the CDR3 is TGTGCCAGCAGCTCTCAGAACACTGAAGCTTTCTTT.